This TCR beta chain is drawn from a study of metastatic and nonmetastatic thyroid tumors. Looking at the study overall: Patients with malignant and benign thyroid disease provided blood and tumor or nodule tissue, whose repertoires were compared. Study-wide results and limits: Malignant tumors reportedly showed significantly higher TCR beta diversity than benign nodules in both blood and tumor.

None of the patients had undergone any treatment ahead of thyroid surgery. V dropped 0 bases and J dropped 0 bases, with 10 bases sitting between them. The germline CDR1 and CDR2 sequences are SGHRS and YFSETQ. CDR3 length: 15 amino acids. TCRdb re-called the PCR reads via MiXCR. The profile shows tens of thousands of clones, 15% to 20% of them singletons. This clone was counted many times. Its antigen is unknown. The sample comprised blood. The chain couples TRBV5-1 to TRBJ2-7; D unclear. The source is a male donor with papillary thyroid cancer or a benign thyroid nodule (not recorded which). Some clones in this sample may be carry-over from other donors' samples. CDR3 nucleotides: TGCGCCAGCAGCTTGGACAGCGCCGTCTCCTACGAGCAGTACTTC. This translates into CASSLDSAVSYEQYF.